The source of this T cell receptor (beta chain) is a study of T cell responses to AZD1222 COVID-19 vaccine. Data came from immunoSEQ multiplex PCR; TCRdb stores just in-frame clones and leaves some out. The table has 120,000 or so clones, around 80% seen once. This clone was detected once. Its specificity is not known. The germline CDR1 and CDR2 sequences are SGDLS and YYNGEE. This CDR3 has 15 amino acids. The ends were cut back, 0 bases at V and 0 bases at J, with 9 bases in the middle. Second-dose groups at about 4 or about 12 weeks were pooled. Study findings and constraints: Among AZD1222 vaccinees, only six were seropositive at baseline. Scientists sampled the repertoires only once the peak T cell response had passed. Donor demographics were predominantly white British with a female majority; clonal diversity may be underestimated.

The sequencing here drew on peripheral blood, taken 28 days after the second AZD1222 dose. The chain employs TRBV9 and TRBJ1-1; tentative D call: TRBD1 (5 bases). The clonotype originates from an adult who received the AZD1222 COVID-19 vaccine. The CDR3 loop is CASSVGGEVNTEAFF. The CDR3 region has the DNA TGTGCCAGCAGCGTAGGGGGGGAAGTGAACACTGAAGCTTTCTTT.